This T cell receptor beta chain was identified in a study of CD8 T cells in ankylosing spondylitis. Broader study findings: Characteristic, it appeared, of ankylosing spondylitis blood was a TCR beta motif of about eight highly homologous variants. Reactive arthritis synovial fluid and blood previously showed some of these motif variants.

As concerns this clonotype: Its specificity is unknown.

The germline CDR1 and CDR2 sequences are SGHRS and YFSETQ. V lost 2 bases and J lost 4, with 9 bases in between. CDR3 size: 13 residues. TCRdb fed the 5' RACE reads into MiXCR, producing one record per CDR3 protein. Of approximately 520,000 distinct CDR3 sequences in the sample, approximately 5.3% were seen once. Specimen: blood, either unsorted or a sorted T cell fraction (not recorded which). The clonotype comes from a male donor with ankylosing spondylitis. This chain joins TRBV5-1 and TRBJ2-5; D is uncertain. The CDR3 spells CASSFIIGETQYF. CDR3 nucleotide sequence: TGCGCCAGCAGCTTCATAATAGGAGAGACCCAGTACTTC. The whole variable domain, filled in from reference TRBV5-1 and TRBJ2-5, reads KAGVTQTPRYLIKTRGQQVTLSCSPISGHRSVSWYQQTPGQGLQFLFEYFSETQRNKGNFPGRFSGRQFSNSRSEMNVSTLELGDSALYLCASSFIIGETQYFGPGTRLLVL.